This T cell receptor beta chain was recovered during a study of shared clonotypes between healthy human individuals. Broader study findings: The study found 4.5% to 5% of naive CD4 clonotypes shared across a handful of donors.

Terminally differentiated effector memory CD45RA+ cells were left out of the naive CD8 fraction, which was CD45RO-negative and positively selected for CCR7. Assay: immunoSEQ multiplex PCR; the TCRdb copy retains only in-frame clones and omits some. The repertoire holds hundreds of thousands of clones, with nearly 98% as singletons. The CDR3 has 15 residues. V shed 0 bases and J shed 3 bases, with 9 bases lying between them. Germline V gene sequence: CDR1 MNHNY, CDR2 SVGAGI (reference sequence). Note on this clone: As yet, its antigen is unknown.

V is TRBV6-6 and J is TRBJ2-1; D unresolved. The receptor was isolated from a man aged 25 to 40 in good health. Sample: naive CD8+ T cells sorted from blood. The CDR3 sequence is CASSYSIGNYNEQFF. DNA of the CDR3: TGTGCCAGCAGTTACTCGATAGGTAACTACAATGAGCAGTTCTTC.